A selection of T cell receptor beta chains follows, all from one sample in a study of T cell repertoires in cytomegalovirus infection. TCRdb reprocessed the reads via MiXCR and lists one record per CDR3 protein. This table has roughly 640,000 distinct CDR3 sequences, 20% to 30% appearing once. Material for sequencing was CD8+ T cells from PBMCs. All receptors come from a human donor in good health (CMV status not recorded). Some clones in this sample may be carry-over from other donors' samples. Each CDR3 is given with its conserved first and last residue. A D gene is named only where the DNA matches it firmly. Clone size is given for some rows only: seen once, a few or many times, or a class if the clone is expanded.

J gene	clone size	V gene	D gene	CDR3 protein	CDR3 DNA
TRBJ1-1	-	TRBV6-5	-	CASSYSAVLGTEAFF	TGTGCCAGCAGTTACTCGGCAGTCTTGGGCACTGAAGCTTTCTTT
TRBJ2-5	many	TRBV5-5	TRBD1	CASSLGQGLETQYF	TGTGCCAGCAGTTTGGGACAGGGTTTGGAGACCCAGTACTTC
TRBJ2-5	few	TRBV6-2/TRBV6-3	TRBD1	CASIREGTAQETQYF	TGTGCCAGCATCAGAGAGGGGACAGCGCAAGAGACCCAGTACTTC
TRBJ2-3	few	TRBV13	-	CASSPPEGHTDTQYF	TGTGCCAGCAGCCCCCCGGAAGGACACACAGATACGCAGTATTTT
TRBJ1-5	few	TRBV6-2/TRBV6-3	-	CASSYGRTGGQPQHF	TGTGCCAGCAGTTACGGCAGGACCGGTGGTCAGCCCCAGCATTTT
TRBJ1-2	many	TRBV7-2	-	CASSSMDSIPNYGYTF	TGTGCCAGCAGCTCGATGGACAGCATACCTAACTATGGCTACACCTTC
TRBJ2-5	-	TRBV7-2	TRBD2	CASSLDSGGALETQYF	TGTGCCAGCAGCTTAGATAGCGGGGGAGCCCTAGAGACCCAGTACTTC
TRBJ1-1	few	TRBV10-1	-	CASSPRTSGAEAFF	TGCGCCAGCAGCCCTCGGACAAGCGGGGCTGAAGCTTTCTTT
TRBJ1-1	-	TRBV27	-	CVSSLSRYTEAFF	TGTGTCAGCAGTTTATCCCGATACACTGAAGCTTTCTTT
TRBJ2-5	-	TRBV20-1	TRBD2	CSASLAGGPLQETQYF	TGCAGTGCTTCACTAGCGGGGGGCCCCCTCCAAGAGACCCAGTACTTC
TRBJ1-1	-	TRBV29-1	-	CSVLTGGNTEAFF	TGCAGCGTCCTGACAGGAGGTAACACTGAAGCTTTCTTT
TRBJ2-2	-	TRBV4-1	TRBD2	CASSLLAGTGIGELFF	TGCGCCAGCAGCCTTTTAGCGGGGACCGGGATCGGGGAGCTGTTTTTT
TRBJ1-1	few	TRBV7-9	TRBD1	CASSSLDRNPRRLRTEAFF	TGTGCCAGCAGCTCGTTGGACAGGAACCCTCGCCGTTTAAGAACTGAAGCTTTCTTT
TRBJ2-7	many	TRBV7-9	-	CASSREREGWRDEQYF	TGTGCCAGCAGCCGAGAGAGGGAAGGATGGAGAGACGAGCAGTACTTC
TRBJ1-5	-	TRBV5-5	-	CVSSLDVNQPQHF	TGTGTCAGCAGCTTGGATGTCAATCAGCCCCAACATTTT
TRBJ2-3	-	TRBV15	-	CATSRAAPADTQYF	TGTGCCACCAGCAGAGCGGCCCCAGCGGATACGCAGTATTTT
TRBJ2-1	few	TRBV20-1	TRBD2	CSAREHVAGPPYNEQFF	TGCAGTGCTAGAGAACATGTAGCGGGGCCGCCCTACAATGAGCAGTTCTTC
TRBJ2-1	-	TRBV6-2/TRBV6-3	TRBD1	CASSLIGDRGYNEQFF	TGTGCCAGCAGTTTAATAGGGGACAGGGGCTACAATGAGCAGTTCTTC
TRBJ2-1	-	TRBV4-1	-	CASSQKDVGYNEQFF	TGCGCCAGCAGCCAAAAAGACGTGGGGTACAATGAGCAGTTCTTC
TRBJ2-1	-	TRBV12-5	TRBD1	CASGFSAGTAYNEQFF	TGTGCTAGTGGTTTTTCAGCTGGGACAGCCTACAATGAGCAGTTCTTC
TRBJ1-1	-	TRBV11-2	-	CASSLGGVSNTEAFF	TGTGCCAGCAGCTTAGGTGGGGTCTCGAACACTGAAGCTTTCTTT
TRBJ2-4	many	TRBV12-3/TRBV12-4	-	CASRGNRAPIQYF	TGTGCCAGCAGGGGGAACAGGGCCCCCATTCAGTACTTC
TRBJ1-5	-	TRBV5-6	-	CASSLTGTKPQHF	TGTGCCAGCAGCTTGACTGGGACGAAGCCCCAGCATTTT
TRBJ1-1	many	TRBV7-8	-	CASSLARTGTEAFF	TGTGCCAGCAGCTTAGCCCGAACAGGCACTGAAGCTTTCTTT
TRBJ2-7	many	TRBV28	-	CASSLRGTDEQYF	TGTGCCAGCAGTTTAAGAGGGACCGACGAGCAGTACTTC
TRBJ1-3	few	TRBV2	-	CASSEEARGSGNTIYF	TGTGCCAGCAGTGAAGAAGCCCGAGGCTCTGGAAACACCATATATTTT
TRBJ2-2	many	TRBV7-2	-	CASSPYPFGGAVRDTGELFF	TGTGCCAGCAGCCCATACCCCTTTGGGGGTGCAGTACGGGACACCGGGGAGCTGTTTTTT
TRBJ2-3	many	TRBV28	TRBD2	CASSPPEAGGTDTQYF	TGTGCCAGCAGTCCCCCGGAAGCGGGGGGCACAGATACGCAGTATTTT
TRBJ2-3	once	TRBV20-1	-	CSARDNPGDRTDTQYF	TGCAGTGCTAGAGATAATCCGGGGGATCGCACAGATACGCAGTATTTT
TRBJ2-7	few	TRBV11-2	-	CASSLGAGILYEQYF	TGTGCCAGCAGCTTAGGAGCAGGGATACTCTACGAGCAGTACTTC
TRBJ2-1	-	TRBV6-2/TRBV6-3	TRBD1	CASQDRDSYNEQFF	TGTGCCAGCCAGGACAGGGATTCCTACAATGAGCAGTTCTTC
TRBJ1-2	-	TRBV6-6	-	CASSEGVANYGYTF	TGTGCCAGCAGCGAGGGGGTCGCTAACTATGGCTACACCTTC
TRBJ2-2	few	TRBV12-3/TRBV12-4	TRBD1	CASSILGQGSGELFF	TGTGCCAGCAGTATACTGGGACAGGGCTCCGGGGAGCTGTTTTTT
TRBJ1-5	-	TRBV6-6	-	CASSDGTQHF	TGTGCCAGCAGCGACGGGACCCAGCATTTT
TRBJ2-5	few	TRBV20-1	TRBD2	CSGAGDRETQYF	TGCAGTGGGGCGGGGGATCGAGAGACCCAGTACTTC
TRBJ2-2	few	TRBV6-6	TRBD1	CASSYNRGRWTGELFF	TGTGCCAGCAGTTACAACAGGGGCCGGTGGACCGGGGAGCTGTTTTTT
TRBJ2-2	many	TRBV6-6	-	CASSYKAGPHNTGELFF	TGTGCCAGCAGTTACAAAGCAGGGCCTCACAACACCGGGGAGCTGTTTTTT
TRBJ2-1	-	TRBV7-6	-	CASSFEGSEQFF	TGTGCCAGCAGCTTTGAAGGGAGTGAGCAGTTCTTC
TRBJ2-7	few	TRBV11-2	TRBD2	CASSLDLAGFSYEQYF	TGTGCCAGCAGCTTAGACTTAGCGGGATTTTCCTACGAGCAGTACTTC
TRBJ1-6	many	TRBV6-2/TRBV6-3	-	CASSYAGPRSYNSPLHF	TGTGCCAGCAGTTACGCGGGGCCGCGCTCCTATAATTCACCCCTCCACTTT
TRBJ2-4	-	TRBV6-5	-	CASSSRHIAKNIQYF	TGTGCCAGCAGTTCCCGACACATAGCCAAAAACATTCAGTACTTC
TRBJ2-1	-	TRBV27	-	CASSFQRNSYNEQFF	TGTGCCAGCAGTTTCCAGAGGAACTCCTACAATGAGCAGTTCTTC
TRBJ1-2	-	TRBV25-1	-	CASSEIGAGGDGYTF	TGTGCCAGCAGTGAAATAGGAGCCGGCGGGGATGGCTACACCTTC